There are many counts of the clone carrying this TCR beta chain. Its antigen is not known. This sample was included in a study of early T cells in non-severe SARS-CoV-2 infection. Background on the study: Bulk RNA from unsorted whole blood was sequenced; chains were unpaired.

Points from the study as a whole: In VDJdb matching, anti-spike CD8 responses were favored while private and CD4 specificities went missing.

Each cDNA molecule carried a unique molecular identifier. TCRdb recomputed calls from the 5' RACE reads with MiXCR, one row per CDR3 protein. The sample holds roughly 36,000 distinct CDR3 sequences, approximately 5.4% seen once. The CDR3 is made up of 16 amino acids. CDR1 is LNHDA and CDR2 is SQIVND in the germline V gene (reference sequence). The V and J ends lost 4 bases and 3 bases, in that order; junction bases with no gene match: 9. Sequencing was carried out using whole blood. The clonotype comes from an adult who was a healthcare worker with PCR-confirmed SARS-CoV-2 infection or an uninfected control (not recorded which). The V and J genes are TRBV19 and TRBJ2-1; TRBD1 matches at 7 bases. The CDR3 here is CASSTPDRWDYNEQFF. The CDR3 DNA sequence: TGTGCCAGTAGTACCCCGGACAGGTGGGACTACAATGAGCAGTTCTTC.